What follows are 14 T cell receptor beta chains derived from one specimen sequenced in a study of T-cell memory formation after mild COVID-19. TCRdb re-called the 5' RACE reads through MiXCR, storing one row per CDR3 protein. The sample carries around 200,000 distinct CDR3 sequences, 27% recorded once. The specimen sequenced was PBMCs or a T cell subset sorted from them (not recorded which). These receptors all come from an adult woman who had mild COVID-19 (a few samples of this study predate the infection). Cell type and time point are not known.

This rearrangement joins TRBV7-9 to TRBJ1-1; no reliable D call. CDR1 and CDR2 from the germline V gene are SEHNR and FQNEAQ (reference sequence). CDR3 length: 14 amino acids. V lost 5 bases and J lost 1, with 11 bases in between. The CDR3 protein is CASSLQTRNTEAFF. CDR3 sequence (DNA): TGTGCCAGCAGCCTGCAGACACGGAACACTGAAGCTTTCTTT.

The chain employs TRBV19 and TRBJ1-2; perhaps TRBD1 as D (6 bases). V was cut by 6 bases and J by 1 base, with 15 bases left in between. The CDR3 is made up of 15 amino acids. The germline gives CDR1 LNHDA, CDR2 SQIVND (reference sequence). CDR3 DNA: TGTGCCAGTAGCCCAGGACAGCCGGATAACTATGGCTACACCTTC. Amino acids: CASSPGQPDNYGYTF.

This chain connects TRBV20-1 to TRBJ2-1; 8 bases line up with TRBD2. Germline CDR1 and CDR2: DFQATT and SNEGSKA (reference sequence). CDR3 size: 14 residues. After removal of 6 bases from V and 5 bases from J, the junction contained 9 bases not matched to a gene. The CDR3 bases are TGCAGTGCCGGGCAAGGACTAGCCCACAATGAGCAGTTCTTC. Protein: CSAGQGLAHNEQFF.

The chain employs TRBV9 and TRBJ1-3; D is unresolved. The germline V gene has CDR1 SGDLS and CDR2 YYNGEE. The CDR3 loop spans 13 amino acids. Trimming left V 0 bases short and J 4 bases short, with 5 bases between. The CDR3 loop reads CASSVVPGNTIYF. In DNA, the CDR3 is TGTGCCAGCAGCGTAGTACCGGGAAACACCATATATTTT.

This clonotype has more than one count but fewer than ten. The V gene is TRBV7-8, the J gene TRBJ2-1, with no clear D. In germline, CDR1 is SGHVS, CDR2 FQNEAQ. The CDR3 loop spans 12 amino acids. V lost 5 bases and J 6 bases, leaving 8 bases between the germline ends. CDR3 amino acids: CASSVLVNEQFF. Written as DNA, the CDR3 is TGTGCCAGCAGCGTCCTGGTCAATGAGCAGTTCTTC.

This clonotype has just a few counts. This chain joins TRBV6-1 and TRBJ2-7; D perhaps matches TRBD1 (6 bases). CDR1 is MNHNS, CDR2 SASEGT, per germline. V lost 4 bases to trimming and J lost 3 bases, with 10 bases between them. The CDR3 runs to 13 residues. The CDR3 spells CASSVQGYYEQYF. The CDR3 nucleotides read TGTGCCAGCAGTGTACAGGGATACTACGAGCAGTACTTC.

The CDR3 region has the DNA TGTGCCATCAGTGAGTCGCTTAGCGGGGGGGGCAATGAGCAGTTCTTC. This translates into CAISESLSGGGNEQFF. J is TRBJ2-1 and V is TRBV10-3, with 11 bases lining up with TRBD2. Looked up from germline, CDR1 is ENHRY and CDR2 is SYGVKD. This CDR3 is built from 16 residues. The trim removed 0 bases at V and 6 bases at J, leaving 4 bases unmatched.

The chain links TRBV7-9 to TRBJ2-5; D is unresolved. This CDR3 is built from 15 residues. V shed 1 base and J shed 2 bases, with 11 bases lying between them. Germline CDR1 SEHNR, CDR2 FQNEAQ (reference sequence). As DNA, the CDR3 is TGTGCCAGCAGCTTAGTCCTCAGACCTCAAGAGACCCAGTACTTC. It encodes CASSLVLRPQETQYF.

The chain combines TRBV20-1 with TRBJ2-3, with 8 bases fitting TRBD2. V gave up 0 bases and J gave up 4 bases; unmatched junction bases: 9. The CDR3 has 16 residues. Looked up from germline, CDR1 is DFQATT and CDR2 is SNEGSKA (reference sequence). The CDR3 spells CSARDRAAGDADTQYF. As DNA, the CDR3 is TGCAGTGCTAGAGATCGAGCAGCGGGAGACGCAGATACGCAGTATTTT.

V usage is TRBV2 and J usage is TRBJ2-5; 8 bases fit TRBD2. The CDR3 contains 18 residues. From germline, CDR1 is SNHLY and CDR2 FYNNEI. The J segment lost 4 bases and the V segment lost 0 bases, leaving 13 bases of the junction unmatched. The CDR3 DNA reads TGTGCCAGCAGTGAAGCGCTTCGGGACGGGGGGGCCGGAGAGACCCAGTACTTC. Its translation: CASSEALRDGGAGETQYF.

This rearrangement joins TRBV20-1 to TRBJ1-2; unclear D gene. The CDR3 is 12 residues long. Germline V lookup: CDR1 DFQATT, CDR2 SNEGSKA (reference sequence). Trimming removed 3 bases from V and 13 bases from J, with 18 bases in between. The CDR3 loop is CSASGTASHSTF. The CDR3 coding sequence is TGCAGTGCTAGTGGCACAGCCAGCCATAGCACCTTC.

The chain couples TRBV7-2 to TRBJ2-7; tentative D call: TRBD1 (6 bases). Germline V gives CDR1 SGHTA, CDR2 FQGNSA. The CDR3 covers 18 residues. V gave up 0 bases and J gave up 1 base, with 19 bases separating them. CDR3 DNA sequence: TGTGCCAGCAGCTTAGCGTTAGGGGGTGCCACTGGATCCTACGAGCAGTACTTC. Protein sequence: CASSLALGGATGSYEQYF. Full variable domain (missing parts from reference TRBV7-2 and TRBJ2-7): GAGVSQSPSNKVTEKGKDVELRCDPISGHTALYWYRQSLGQGLEFLIYFQGNSAPDKSGLPSDRFSAERTGGSVSTLTIQRTQQEDSAVYLCASSLALGGATGSYEQYFGPGTRLTVT.

This clonotype appeared many times. This sequence joins TRBV29-1 and TRBJ2-1; possible D gene TRBD2, 5 bases. This CDR3 region has 13 residues. In germline, CDR1 is SQVTM, CDR2 ANQGSEA. Trimming stripped 7 bases from V and 0 bases from J, with 10 bases between. The CDR3 region has the DNA TGCAGCGGCCGAGGGAGCTCCTACAATGAGCAGTTCTTC. This sequence encodes CSGRGSSYNEQFF.

The V gene is TRBV29-1, the J gene TRBJ2-3; D assignment may be TRBD1 or TRBD2 (5 bases each). The CDR3 has 13 amino acids. From germline, CDR1 is SQVTM and CDR2 ANQGSEA. V lost 3 bases, J lost 1 base, and 8 bases lay in between. The CDR3 protein is CSVEGDRTDTQYF. The CDR3 nucleotides are TGCAGCGTTGAGGGGGACCGCACAGATACGCAGTATTTT.